One and the same sample provided the 20 T cell receptor beta chains below, sequenced in a study of OX40 agonist ivuxolimab in advanced cancers. Repertoires were generated with immunoSEQ multiplex PCR, while TCRdb's copy carries only in-frame clones and drops some. The table has about 55,000 clones, 88% seen once. The material was CD4+ or CD8+ T cells sorted from blood, obtained in a trial of the OX40 agonist ivuxolimab. These receptor sequences come from an adult with an advanced solid tumor such as melanoma, head and neck, liver or kidney cancer.

The chain employs TRBV5-1 and TRBJ2-3, with TRBD2 identical over 14 bases. V gave up 4 bases and J gave up 12 bases; unmatched junction bases: 7. This CDR3 comprises 14 residues. Germline values: CDR1 SGHRS, CDR2 YFSETQ. The CDR3 bases are TGCGCCAGCAGCGGAGGACTAGCGGGAGGAAGTCAGTATTTT. Its translation: CASSGGLAGGSQYF.

For the CDR3, the DNA is TGTGCCAGCAGCTTGCGGTTGGGGCGGGGGGAAGACATTCAGTACTTC. It yields the protein CASSLRLGRGEDIQYF. V gene TRBV5-5 combines with J gene TRBJ2-4, with 8 bases lining up with TRBD2. V shed 1 base, J shed 8 bases, and the junction held 11 bases outside the gene matches. Germline V gene sequence: CDR1 SGHKS, CDR2 YYEKEE (reference sequence). The CDR3 is made up of 16 amino acids.

This clone has only a few counts. The rearrangement joins TRBV27 to TRBJ2-5; 7 bases are a match to TRBD2. Germline assignment: CDR1 MNHEY and CDR2 SMNVEV (reference sequence). V trimming: 6 bases; J trimming: 9 bases; junction bases outside the gene matches: 4. The length of the CDR3 is 11 residues. The CDR3 spells CASSLGGAQYF. CDR3 DNA: TGTGCCAGCAGCCTGGGGGGGGCCCAGTACTTC.

This chain's CDR3 is CASSPSQGYEQYF. The DNA of the CDR3 is TGTGCCAGCTCACCGAGCCAGGGCTACGAGCAGTACTTC. This chain links TRBV18 with TRBJ2-7, with D tentatively TRBD1 (5 bases). This CDR3 comprises 13 residues. With 3 bases removed from V and 3 bases from J, the gap between germline ends came to 9 bases. Germline V gene lookup returns CDR1 KGHSH and CDR2 LQKENI.

The gene calls are TRBV19 and TRBJ2-2; possibly TRBD2 for D (5 bases). CDR1 LNHDA and CDR2 SQIVND come from the germline V gene (reference sequence). The ends were cut back, 5 bases at V and 1 base at J, with 8 bases in the middle. This CDR3 has 14 residues. The CDR3 DNA reads TGTGCCAGTAGTCCCCGGGGGAACACCGGGGAGCTGTTTTTT. It specifies CASSPRGNTGELFF.

The rearrangement uses TRBV19 and TRBJ2-7, with a tentative D call TRBD2 (5 bases). This CDR3 is 14 amino acids long. V gave up 0 bases and J gave up 2 bases, with 8 bases separating them. The germline V gene encodes CDR1 LNHDA and CDR2 SQIVND (reference sequence). CDR3 sequence (DNA): TGTGCCAGTAGTATAGAAGGACTTCCCTACGAGCAGTACTTC. As protein: CASSIEGLPYEQYF.

The chain is built from TRBV7-3 and TRBJ2-3; TRBD1 is a possible D gene (5 bases). Germline V gene sequence: CDR1 SGHTA, CDR2 FQGTGA. Deletions cut 5 bases from V and 5 bases from J, with 11 bases between. The length of the CDR3 is 13 residues. The CDR3 DNA is TGTGCCAGCAGCATCCGACAGAGAGATACGCAGTATTTT. This codes for CASSIRQRDTQYF.

V usage is TRBV6-5 and J usage is TRBJ1-2; tentative D call: TRBD1 (6 bases). In germline, CDR1 is MNHEY, CDR2 SVGAGI. Trimming removed 7 bases from V and 6 bases from J, with 18 bases in between. This CDR3 is 14 amino acids long. In nucleotides, the CDR3 is TGTGCCAGCAAGGGGGTAGGGCCCTCAAATGGCTACACCTTC. Translated, it gives CASKGVGPSNGYTF.

This chain joins TRBV30 and TRBJ2-3; D gene unclear. Trimming took 0 bases from V and 6 from J, leaving 7 bases between them. This CDR3 has 12 residues. In germline, CDR1 is GTSNPN, CDR2 SVGIG (reference sequence). CDR3 sequence (DNA): TGTGCCTGGAGTGTAAATTCTGATACGCAGTATTTT. This sequence encodes CAWSVNSDTQYF.

This rearrangement joins TRBV7-2 to TRBJ1-3; D remains ambiguous. The CDR3 extends over 15 amino acids. V lost 2 bases and J lost 4, with 12 bases in between. The germline V gene has CDR1 SGHTA and CDR2 FQGNSA. In DNA, the CDR3 is TGTGCCAGCAGCTTATTGGGCGGGCGGGGAAACACCATATATTTT. It specifies CASSLLGGRGNTIYF. Variable domain in full (rest from reference TRBV7-2 and TRBJ1-3): GAGVSQSPSNKVTEKGKDVELRCDPISGHTALYWYRQSLGQGLEFLIYFQGNSAPDKSGLPSDRFSAERTGGSVSTLTIQRTQQEDSAVYLCASSLLGGRGNTIYFGEGSWLTVV.

The chain links TRBV29-1 to TRBJ2-2; D perhaps matches TRBD1 (6 bases). The V end lost 8 bases, the J end lost 5 bases, and 15 bases lay between the germline ends. The CDR3 contains 13 residues. Germline lookup yields CDR1 SQVTM and CDR2 ANQGSEA. In DNA, the CDR3 is TGCAGCTCTGTGACAGGTGGGACCGGGGAGCTGTTTTTT. Translation gives CSSVTGGTGELFF.

This clone was detected once. J is TRBJ1-2 and V is TRBV5-4; 10 bases agree with TRBD1. CDR3 size: 16 residues. CDR1 and CDR2 (germline): SGHNT, YYREEE (reference sequence). The V and J ends lost 4 bases and 2 bases, in that order; junction bases with no gene match: 8. The chain's CDR3 is CASSQVGQGGNYGYTF. CDR3 DNA sequence: TGTGCCAGCAGCCAGGTTGGACAGGGGGGGAACTATGGCTACACCTTC.

The chain employs TRBV7-2 and TRBJ2-4, with D maybe TRBD1 (6 bases). Trimming pared 7 bases from V and 6 bases from J, leaving 13 bases between. The CDR3 is made up of 13 amino acids. Germline CDR1 reads SGHTA; CDR2 reads FQGNSA. The CDR3 nucleotides read TGTGCCAGCACCCGGGACAAGGGAAACATTCAGTACTTC. Its translation is CASTRDKGNIQYF.

The CDR3 DNA is TGCGCCAGCAGCTTGGGACTAGCGGGAGCTGATGAGCAGTTCTTC. As protein: CASSLGLAGADEQFF. The V call is TRBV5-1, the J call TRBJ2-1; 12 bases agree with TRBD2. Germline CDR1 SGHRS, CDR2 YFSETQ. The V and J ends lost 0 bases and 8 bases, in that order; junction bases with no gene match: 3. This CDR3 contains 15 residues.

The rearrangement uses TRBV11-3 and TRBJ2-7; 10 bases are shared with TRBD2. The CDR3 totals 17 residues. Losses at the gene ends were 4 bases for V and 6 bases for J; bases not matched to a gene: 15. CDR1 is SGHNT, CDR2 YENEEA, per germline. This CDR3 reads CASSSVIPASGSGEQYF. CDR3 nucleotides: TGTGCCAGCAGCTCCGTTATACCCGCTAGCGGGAGTGGCGAGCAGTACTTC.

The chain carries TRBV2 and TRBJ2-2; TRBD2 aligns across 10 bases. CDR1 is SNHLY and CDR2 is FYNNEI in the germline V gene. The CDR3 is 15 amino acids. Germline trimming cut 8 bases from V and 4 bases from J; bases unmatched to any gene: 7. CDR3 bases: TGTGCCAGCGCGGGGCTAGCGGGAGTCACCGGGGAGCTGTTTTTT. Translating it yields CASAGLAGVTGELFF.

The chain is built from TRBV7-9 and TRBJ2-7; D remains ambiguous. CDR1 is SEHNR and CDR2 is FQNEAQ in the germline V gene (reference sequence). The V end lost 5 bases, the J end lost 4 bases, and 18 bases lay between the germline ends. The CDR3 runs 15 residues. The CDR3 region is CASSTFPRPSYEQYF. The CDR3 DNA sequence: TGTGCCAGCAGCACCTTTCCAAGGCCGTCATACGAGCAGTACTTC.

This chain connects TRBV19 to TRBJ2-2, with 7 bases matching TRBD1. Germline V CDR1 and CDR2: LNHDA, SQIVND (reference sequence). CDR3 length: 14 amino acids. The trim removed 6 bases at V and 4 bases at J, leaving 5 bases unmatched. The DNA of the CDR3 is TGTGCCAGTAGGCCCGACAGGGTCACCGGGGAGCTGTTTTTT. Translation: CASRPDRVTGELFF. The variable domain in full, completed from reference TRBV19 and TRBJ2-2, reads DGGITQSPKYLFRKEGQNVTLSCEQNLNHDAMYWYRQDPGQGLRLIYYSQIVNDFQKGDIAEGYSVSREKKESFPLTVTSAQKNPTAFYLCASRPDRVTGELFFGEGSRLTVL.

V usage is TRBV19 and J usage is TRBJ2-7; perhaps TRBD1 as D (6 bases). Germline V gene sequence: CDR1 LNHDA, CDR2 SQIVND (reference sequence). The CDR3 is made up of 13 amino acids. Trimming shortened V by 6 bases and J by 6 bases, and 15 bases separated the two germline ends. The CDR3 region is CASRRQVFSEQYF. CDR3 bases: TGTGCCAGTAGACGACAGGTCTTCTCCGAGCAGTACTTC. Supplemented by reference TRBV19 and TRBJ2-7, the full variable domain reads DGGITQSPKYLFRKEGQNVTLSCEQNLNHDAMYWYRQDPGQGLRLIYYSQIVNDFQKGDIAEGYSVSREKKESFPLTVTSAQKNPTAFYLCASRRQVFSEQYFGPGTRLTVT.

The table lists this clone with a count of one. The chain links TRBV27 to TRBJ1-1; 7 nucleotides line up with TRBD1. The germline CDR1 and CDR2 sequences are MNHEY and SMNVEV (reference sequence). With 6 bases clipped from V and 4 bases from J, the junction kept 5 bases outside the gene matches. The CDR3 is made up of 13 amino acids. CDR3 sequence (DNA): TGTGCCAGCAGACGGGACAGATCCACTGAAGCTTTCTTT. Protein: CASRRDRSTEAFF.